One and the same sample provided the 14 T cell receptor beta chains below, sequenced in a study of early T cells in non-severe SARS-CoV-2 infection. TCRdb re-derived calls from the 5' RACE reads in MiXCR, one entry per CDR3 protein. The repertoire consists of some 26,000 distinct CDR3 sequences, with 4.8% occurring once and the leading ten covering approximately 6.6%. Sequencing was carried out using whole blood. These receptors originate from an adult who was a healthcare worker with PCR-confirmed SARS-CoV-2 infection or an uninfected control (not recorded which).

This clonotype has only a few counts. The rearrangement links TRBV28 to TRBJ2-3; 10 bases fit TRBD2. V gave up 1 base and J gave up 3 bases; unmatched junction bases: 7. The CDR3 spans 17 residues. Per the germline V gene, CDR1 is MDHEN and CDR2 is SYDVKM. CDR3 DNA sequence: TGTGCCAGCAGTTTATTCCTAGCGGGAGATACGACAGATACGCAGTATTTT. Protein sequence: CASSLFLAGDTTDTQYF.

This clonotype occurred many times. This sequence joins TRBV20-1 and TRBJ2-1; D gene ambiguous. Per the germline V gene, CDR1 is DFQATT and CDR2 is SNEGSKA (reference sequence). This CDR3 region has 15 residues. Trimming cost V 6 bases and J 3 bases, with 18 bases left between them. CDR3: CSAGRPEGDYNEQFF. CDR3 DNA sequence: TGCAGTGCCGGAAGACCCGAAGGCGACTACAATGAGCAGTTCTTC.

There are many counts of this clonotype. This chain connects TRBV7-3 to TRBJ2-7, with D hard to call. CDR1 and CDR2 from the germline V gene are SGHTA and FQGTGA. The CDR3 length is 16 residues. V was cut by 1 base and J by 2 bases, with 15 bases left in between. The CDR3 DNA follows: TGTGCCAGCAGCTTAAGCGGATCGGGTCCAGCCTACGAGCAGTACTTC. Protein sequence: CASSLSGSGPAYEQYF.

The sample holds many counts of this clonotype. CDR3: CASSPRAQGPRAPNYGYTF. CDR3 DNA sequence: TGTGCCAGCTCACCGAGGGCACAGGGCCCGCGCGCGCCTAACTATGGCTACACCTTC. J is TRBJ1-2 and V is TRBV18; D may be TRBD1 (6 bases). CDR1 and CDR2 (germline): KGHSH, LQKENI. V lost 3 bases to trimming and J lost 0 bases, with 23 bases between them. This CDR3 is built from 19 residues. The full variable domain, completed using reference TRBV18 and TRBJ1-2, is NAGVMQNPRHLVRRRGQEARLRCSPMKGHSHVYWYRQLPEEGLKFMVYLQKENIIDESGMPKERFSAEFPKEGPSILRIQQVVRGDSAAYFCASSPRAQGPRAPNYGYTFGSGTRLTVV.

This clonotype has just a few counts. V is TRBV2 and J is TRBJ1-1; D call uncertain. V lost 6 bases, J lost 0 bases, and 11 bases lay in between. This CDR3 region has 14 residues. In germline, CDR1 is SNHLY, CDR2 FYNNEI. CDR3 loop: CASSDTILNTEAFF. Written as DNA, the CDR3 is TGTGCCAGCAGCGACACAATATTGAACACTGAAGCTTTCTTT.

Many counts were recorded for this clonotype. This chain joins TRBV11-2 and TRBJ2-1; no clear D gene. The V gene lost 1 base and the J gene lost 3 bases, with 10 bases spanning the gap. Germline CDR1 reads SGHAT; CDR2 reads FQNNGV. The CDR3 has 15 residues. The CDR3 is CASSLGATLYNEQFF. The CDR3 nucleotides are TGTGCCAGCAGCTTAGGGGCCACCCTCTACAATGAGCAGTTCTTC.

The chain's CDR3 is CASSLPWGYPNEQFF. CDR3 nucleotides: TGTGCCAGCAGCTTACCCTGGGGCTACCCCAATGAGCAGTTCTTC. The chain recombines TRBV7-8 with TRBJ2-1, with D perhaps TRBD1 (5 bases). The V end was cut by 2 bases, the J end by 6 bases, with 14 bases between. The CDR3 runs to 15 residues. The germline V gene has CDR1 SGHVS and CDR2 FQNEAQ.

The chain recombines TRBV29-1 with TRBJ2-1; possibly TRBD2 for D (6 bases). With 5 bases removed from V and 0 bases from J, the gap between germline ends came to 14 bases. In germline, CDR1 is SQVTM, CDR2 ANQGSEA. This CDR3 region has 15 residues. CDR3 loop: CSVLGLESSYNEQFF. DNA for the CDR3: TGCAGCGTTCTGGGACTGGAGAGCTCCTACAATGAGCAGTTCTTC.

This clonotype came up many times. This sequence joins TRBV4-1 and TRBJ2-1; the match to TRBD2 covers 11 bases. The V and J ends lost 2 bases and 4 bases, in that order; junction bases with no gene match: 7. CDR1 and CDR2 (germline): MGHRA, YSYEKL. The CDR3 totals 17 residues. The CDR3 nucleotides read TGCGCCAGCAGCCAATCCTCGACTAGCGGGGTTTACAATGAGCAGTTCTTC. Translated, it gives CASSQSSTSGVYNEQFF.

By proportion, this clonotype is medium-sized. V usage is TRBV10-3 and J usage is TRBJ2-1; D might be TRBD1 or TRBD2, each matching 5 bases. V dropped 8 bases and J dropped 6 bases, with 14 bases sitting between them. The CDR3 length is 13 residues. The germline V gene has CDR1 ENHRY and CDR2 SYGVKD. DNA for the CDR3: TGTGCCATCCGTGGTATCGGGACCAATGAGCAGTTCTTC. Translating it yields CAIRGIGTNEQFF.

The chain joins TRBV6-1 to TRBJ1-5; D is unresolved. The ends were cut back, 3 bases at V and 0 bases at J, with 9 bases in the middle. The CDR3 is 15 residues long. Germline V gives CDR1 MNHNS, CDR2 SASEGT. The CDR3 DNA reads TGTGCCAGCAGTGAGGCCGGTTATAGCAATCAGCCCCAGCATTTT. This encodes CASSEAGYSNQPQHF.

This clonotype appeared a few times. DNA for the CDR3: TGTGCCAGCAGTCGACCAGACAGGCAGTTCTTC. Translated, it gives CASSRPDRQFF. This chain joins TRBV28 and TRBJ2-1, with TRBD1 as a possible D gene (5 bases). The CDR3 sequence is 11 residues long. The germline V and J ends were trimmed by 5 bases and 12 bases, with 11 bases remaining between them. Germline CDR1 MDHEN, CDR2 SYDVKM.

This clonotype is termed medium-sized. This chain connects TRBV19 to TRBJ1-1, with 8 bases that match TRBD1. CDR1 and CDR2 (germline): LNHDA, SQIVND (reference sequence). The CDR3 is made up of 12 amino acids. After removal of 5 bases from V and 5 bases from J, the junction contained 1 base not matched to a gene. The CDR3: CASSGQGTEAFF. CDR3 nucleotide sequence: TGTGCCAGTAGTGGACAGGGAACTGAAGCTTTCTTT.

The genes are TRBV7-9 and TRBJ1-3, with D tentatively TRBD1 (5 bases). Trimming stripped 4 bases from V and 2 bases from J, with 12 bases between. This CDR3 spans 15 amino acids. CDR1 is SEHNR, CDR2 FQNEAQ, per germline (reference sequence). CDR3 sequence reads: CASSYPPGTGNTIYF. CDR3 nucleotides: TGTGCCAGCAGCTACCCCCCAGGGACTGGAAACACCATATATTTT.